The clone carrying this T cell receptor (beta chain) was recorded a few times. Its matching antigen is unknown. A second roughly 7 to 11 cycle PCR used barcoded and J-beta primers. TCRdb independently ran MiXCR on the 5' RACE reads; one entry per CDR3 protein. Among some 710,000 distinct CDR3 sequences listed, approximately 21% were seen once. Total RNA, at least 6 micrograms per sample, was extracted from PBMCs. These data come from a study of blood T cells in healthy people across ages. Broader study findings: Roughly linear age-related decline in beta diversity appeared, significant by age around 40.

Germline lookup yields CDR1 DFQATT and CDR2 SNEGSKA (reference sequence). V was clipped by 5 bases and J by 5 bases, with 12 bases between them. This CDR3 is built from 13 residues. The receptor's source is a man between 65 and 85 years old in good health. This chain connects TRBV20-1 to TRBJ1-4, with D possibly being TRBD1 (6 bases). Sequences were obtained from blood. The CDR3, as DNA: TGCAGTGCTCCGGACAGAGTAAATGAAAAACTGTTTTTT. Protein product: CSAPDRVNEKLFF.